The 7 T cell receptor beta chains below all came from one sample that was sequenced in a study of low-dose radiotherapy and immunotherapy resistance in tumors. Primers used for first-strand cDNA, a TRAV- and TRBV-specific set, covered both alpha and beta chains. PCR amplification of the TCRs was performed with Phusion for approximately 20 PCR cycles, and it relied on a constant-region primer together with a V-primer adapter. TCRdb processed the reads anew with MiXCR; each CDR3 protein has one entry. The sample comprises some 85,000 distinct CDR3 sequences, under 20% of which are singletons, and about 5.5% rests with the top ten. Time point in this sample: before trial treatment. This specimen was PBMCs, taken before treatment. All receptors derive from a male donor with prostate cancer.

To note about this clonotype: This sequence is one base from a far larger clone and is likely a read error. The chain combines TRBV6-8 with TRBJ2-1; 8 bases map to TRBD1. The CDR3 runs 16 residues. Unmatched junction bases numbered 19, after V lost 5 bases and J lost 13 bases. Per germline, CDR1 MNHGY and CDR2 SAAAGT. CDR3 sequence (DNA): TGTGCCAGCAGTGCCGAGACAGGGGTTAAAGTAGAGACCCAGTTCTTC. Translation gives CASSAETGVKVETQFF.

Ten or more counts support this clonotype. The chain employs TRBV9 and TRBJ2-1; D may match TRBD1 or TRBD2 (5 bases each). The CDR3 runs 14 residues. Trimming removed 0 bases at V and 6 bases at J, with 10 bases between. Germline V lookup: CDR1 SGDLS, CDR2 YYNGEE. The CDR3: CASSVVVGGNEQFF. In nucleotides, the CDR3 is TGTGCCAGCAGCGTAGTGGTTGGGGGCAATGAGCAGTTCTTC.

CDR3 residues: CASSQATGQGDKKLFF. The DNA of the CDR3 is TGTGCCAGCAGCCAAGCTACAGGACAGGGGGATAAAAAACTGTTTTTT. The rearrangement links TRBV4-2 to TRBJ1-4, with 10 bases aligning to TRBD1. The CDR3 sequence is 16 residues long. The germline V gene encodes CDR1 LGHNA and CDR2 YNFKEQ. With 1 base clipped from V and 9 bases from J, the junction kept 8 bases outside the gene matches.

About this clonotype itself: A far larger clone lies a single base away; this is likely a read error. This chain uses TRBV5-1 with TRBJ2-1; 10 nucleotides match TRBD2. CDR3 length: 15 amino acids. V lost 0 bases, J lost 10 bases, and 7 bases stayed unmatched. Germline CDR1 reads SGHRS; CDR2 reads YFSETQ. DNA for the CDR3: TGCGCCAGCAGCTTGGAAACTAGCGGGGCCTACGAGCAGTTCTTC. Translating it yields CASSLETSGAYEQFF.

As for this clonotype: It is likely a read error: a sequence one base away is far more abundant. This CDR3 fails to terminate in the conserved phenylalanine or tryptophan, so it likely reflects a read error. The chain carries TRBV6-2 or TRBV6-3 and TRBJ1-2; a weak D match, TRBD1 (6 bases). V shed 6 bases and J shed 5 bases, with 16 bases lying between them. Germline lookup yields CDR1 MNHEY and CDR2 SVGEGT. The CDR3 runs 14 residues. This CDR3 reads CASRTRTATYGYTS. CDR3 sequence (DNA): TGTGCCAGCAGAACGAGGACAGCCACTTATGGCTACACCTCC.

This clonotype occurred many times. V usage is TRBV28 and J usage is TRBJ2-3, with 8 bases that match TRBD2. The CDR3 is 16 amino acids. From germline, CDR1 is MDHEN and CDR2 SYDVKM. J gave up 6 bases and V 6 bases, and 14 bases lay outside the gene matches. DNA of the CDR3: TGTGCCAGCAGCCCAACGAACGGGGGGGCCGGGGATACGCAGTATTTT. Residues: CASSPTNGGAGDTQYF.

Many counts were recorded for this clonotype. The chain employs TRBV12-3 or TRBV12-4 and TRBJ2-3; D unresolved. This CDR3 comprises 12 residues. V was pared by 3 bases and J by 4 bases, with 5 bases between. As DNA, the CDR3 is TGTGCCAGCAGTTTTTCATCAGATACGCAGTATTTT. This translates into CASSFSSDTQYF.